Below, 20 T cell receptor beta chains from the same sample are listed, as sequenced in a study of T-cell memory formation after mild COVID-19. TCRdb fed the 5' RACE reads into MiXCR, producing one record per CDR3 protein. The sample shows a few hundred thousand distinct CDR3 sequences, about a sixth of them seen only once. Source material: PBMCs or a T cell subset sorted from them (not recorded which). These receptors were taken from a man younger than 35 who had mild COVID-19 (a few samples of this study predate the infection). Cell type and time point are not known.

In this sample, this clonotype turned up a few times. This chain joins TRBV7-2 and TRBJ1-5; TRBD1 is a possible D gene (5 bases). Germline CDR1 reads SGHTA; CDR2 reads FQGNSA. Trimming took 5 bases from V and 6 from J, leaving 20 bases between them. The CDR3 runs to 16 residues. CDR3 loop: CASSPETGTASQPQHF. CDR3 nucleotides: TGTGCCAGCAGCCCAGAGACGGGGACCGCGAGTCAGCCCCAGCATTTT.

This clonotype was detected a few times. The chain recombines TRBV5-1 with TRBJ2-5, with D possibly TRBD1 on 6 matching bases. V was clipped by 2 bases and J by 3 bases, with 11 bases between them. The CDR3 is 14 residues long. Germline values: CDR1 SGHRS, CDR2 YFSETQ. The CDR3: CASSLGQTEETQYF. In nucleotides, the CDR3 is TGCGCCAGCAGCTTAGGACAGACCGAAGAGACCCAGTACTTC.

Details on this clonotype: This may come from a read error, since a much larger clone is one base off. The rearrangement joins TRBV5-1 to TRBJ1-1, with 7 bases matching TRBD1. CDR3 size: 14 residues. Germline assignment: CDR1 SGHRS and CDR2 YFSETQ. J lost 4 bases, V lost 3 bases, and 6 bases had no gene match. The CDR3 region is CASSSQGMGTEAFF. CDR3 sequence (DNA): TGCGCCAGCAGCTCACAGGGGATGGGCACTGAAGCTTTCTTT.

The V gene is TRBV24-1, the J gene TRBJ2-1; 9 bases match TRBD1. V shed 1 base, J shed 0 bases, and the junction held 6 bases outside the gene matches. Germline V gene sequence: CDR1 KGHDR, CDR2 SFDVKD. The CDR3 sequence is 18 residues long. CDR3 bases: TGTGCCACCAGTGATTTTAACACAGGGGGCGGCTCCTACAATGAGCAGTTCTTC. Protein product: CATSDFNTGGGSYNEQFF.

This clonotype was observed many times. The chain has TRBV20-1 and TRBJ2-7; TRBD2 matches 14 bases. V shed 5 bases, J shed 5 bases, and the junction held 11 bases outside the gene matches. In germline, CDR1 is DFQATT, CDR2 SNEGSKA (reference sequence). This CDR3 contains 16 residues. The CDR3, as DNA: TGCAGTGCTTCGACTAGCGGGGGGGCCGGTTTTAACGAGCAGTACTTC. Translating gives CSASTSGGAGFNEQYF.

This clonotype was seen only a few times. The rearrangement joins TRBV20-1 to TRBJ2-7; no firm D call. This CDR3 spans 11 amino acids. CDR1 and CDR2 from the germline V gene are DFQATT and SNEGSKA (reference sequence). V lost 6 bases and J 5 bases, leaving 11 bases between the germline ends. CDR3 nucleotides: TGCAGTGCGTACTCCATAGACGAGCAGTACTTC. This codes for CSAYSIDEQYF.

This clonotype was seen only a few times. In nucleotides, the CDR3 is TGCGCCAGCAGCCGAGGGACTAGCGGGGGTCACATTCAGTACTTC. It yields the protein CASSRGTSGGHIQYF. The chain has TRBV4-1 and TRBJ2-4; TRBD2 matches 14 bases. V lost 4 bases and J lost 8; bases outside the gene matches: 4. CDR3 size: 15 residues. The germline CDR1 and CDR2 sequences are MGHRA and YSYEKL.

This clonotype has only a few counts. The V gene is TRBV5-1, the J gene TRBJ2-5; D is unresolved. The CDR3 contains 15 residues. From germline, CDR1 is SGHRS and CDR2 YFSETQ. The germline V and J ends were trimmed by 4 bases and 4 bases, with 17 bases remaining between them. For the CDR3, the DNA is TGCGCCAGCAGCCCGGCGATCGGGTCCGTAGAGACCCAGTACTTC. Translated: CASSPAIGSVETQYF.

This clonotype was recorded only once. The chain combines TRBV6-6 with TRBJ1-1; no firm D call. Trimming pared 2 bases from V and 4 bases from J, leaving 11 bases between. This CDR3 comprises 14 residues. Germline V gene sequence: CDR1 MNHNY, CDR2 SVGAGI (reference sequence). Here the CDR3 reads CASSYVLGSTEAFF. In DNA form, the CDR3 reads TGTGCCAGCAGTTACGTACTTGGGAGCACTGAAGCTTTCTTT.

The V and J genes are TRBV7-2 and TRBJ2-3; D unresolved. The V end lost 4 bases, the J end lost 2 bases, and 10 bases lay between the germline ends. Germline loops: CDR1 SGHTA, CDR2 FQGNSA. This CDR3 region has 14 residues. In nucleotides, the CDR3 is TGTGCCAGCAGCTCCCTAGGACCCACAGATACGCAGTATTTT. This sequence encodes CASSSLGPTDTQYF.

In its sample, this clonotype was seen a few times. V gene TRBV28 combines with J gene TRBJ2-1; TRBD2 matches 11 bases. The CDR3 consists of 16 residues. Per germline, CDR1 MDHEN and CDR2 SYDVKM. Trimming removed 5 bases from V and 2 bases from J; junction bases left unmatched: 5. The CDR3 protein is CASSPTSGGPYNEQFF. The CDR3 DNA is TGTGCCAGCAGTCCAACTAGCGGGGGCCCCTACAATGAGCAGTTCTTC.

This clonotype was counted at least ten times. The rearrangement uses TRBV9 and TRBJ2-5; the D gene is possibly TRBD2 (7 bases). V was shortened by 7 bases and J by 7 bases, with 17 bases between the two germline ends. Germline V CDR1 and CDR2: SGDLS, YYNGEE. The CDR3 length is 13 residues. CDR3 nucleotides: TGTGCCAGCGGACAGTCACTAGCGTCGACCCAGTACTTC. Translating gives CASGQSLASTQYF.

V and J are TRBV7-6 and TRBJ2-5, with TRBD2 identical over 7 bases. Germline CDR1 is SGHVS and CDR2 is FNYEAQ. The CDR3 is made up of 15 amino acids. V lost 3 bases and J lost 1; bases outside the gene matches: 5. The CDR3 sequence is CASSLGGTVQETQYF. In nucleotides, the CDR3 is TGTGCCAGCAGCTTGGGGGGGACGGTCCAAGAGACCCAGTACTTC.

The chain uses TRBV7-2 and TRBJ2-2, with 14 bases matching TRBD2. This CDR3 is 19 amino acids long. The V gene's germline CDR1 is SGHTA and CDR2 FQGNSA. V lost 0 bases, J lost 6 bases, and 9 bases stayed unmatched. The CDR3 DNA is TGTGCCAGCAGCTTAGCGCTGACTAGCGGGGGGGCCCGCTCCGGGGAGCTGTTTTTT. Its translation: CASSLALTSGGARSGELFF. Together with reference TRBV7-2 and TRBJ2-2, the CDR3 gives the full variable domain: GAGVSQSPSNKVTEKGKDVELRCDPISGHTALYWYRQSLGQGLEFLIYFQGNSAPDKSGLPSDRFSAERTGGSVSTLTIQRTQQEDSAVYLCASSLALTSGGARSGELFFGEGSRLTVL.

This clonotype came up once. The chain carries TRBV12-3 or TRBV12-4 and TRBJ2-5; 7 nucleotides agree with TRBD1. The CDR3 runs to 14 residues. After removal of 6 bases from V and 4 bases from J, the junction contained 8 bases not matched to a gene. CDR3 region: CASSRSGQSETQYF. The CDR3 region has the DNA TGTGCCAGCAGCCGATCGGGACAGTCAGAGACCCAGTACTTC.

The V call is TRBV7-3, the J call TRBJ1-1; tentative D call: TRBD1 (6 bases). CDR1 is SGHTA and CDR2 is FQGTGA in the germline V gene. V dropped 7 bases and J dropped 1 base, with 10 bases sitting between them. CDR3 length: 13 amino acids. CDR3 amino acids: CASKRTANTEAFF. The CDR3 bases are TGTGCCAGCAAGCGGACAGCGAACACTGAAGCTTTCTTT. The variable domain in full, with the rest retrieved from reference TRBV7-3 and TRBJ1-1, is GAGVSQTPSNKVTEKGKYVELRCDPISGHTALYWYRQSLGQGPEFLIYFQGTGAADDSGLPNDRFFAVRPEGSVSTLKIQRTERGDSAVYLCASKRTANTEAFFGQGTRLTVV.

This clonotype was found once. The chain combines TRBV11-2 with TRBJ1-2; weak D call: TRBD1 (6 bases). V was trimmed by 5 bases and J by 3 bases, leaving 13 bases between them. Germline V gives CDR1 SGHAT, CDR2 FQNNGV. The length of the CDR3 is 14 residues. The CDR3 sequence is CASSPVTGYYGYTF. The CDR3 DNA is TGTGCCAGCAGCCCTGTTACAGGGTACTATGGCTACACCTTC. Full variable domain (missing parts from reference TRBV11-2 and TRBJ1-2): EAGVAQSPRYKIIEKRQSVAFWCNPISGHATLYWYQQILGQGPKLLIQFQNNGVVDDSQLPKDRFSAERLKGVDSTLKIQPAKLEDSAVYLCASSPVTGYYGYTFGSGTRLTVV.

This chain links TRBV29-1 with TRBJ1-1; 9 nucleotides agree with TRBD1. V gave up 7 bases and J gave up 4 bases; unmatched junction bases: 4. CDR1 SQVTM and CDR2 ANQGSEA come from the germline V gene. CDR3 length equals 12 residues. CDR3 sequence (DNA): TGCAGCGCCCTGACAGGGGGCACTGAAGCTTTCTTT. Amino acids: CSALTGGTEAFF.

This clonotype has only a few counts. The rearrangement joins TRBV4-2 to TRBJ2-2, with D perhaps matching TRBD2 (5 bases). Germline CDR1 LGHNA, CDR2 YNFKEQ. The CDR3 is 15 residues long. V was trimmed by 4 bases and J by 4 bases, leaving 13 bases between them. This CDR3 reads CASSRATLATGELFF. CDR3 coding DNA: TGTGCCAGCAGCCGAGCTACCCTAGCCACCGGGGAGCTGTTTTTT.

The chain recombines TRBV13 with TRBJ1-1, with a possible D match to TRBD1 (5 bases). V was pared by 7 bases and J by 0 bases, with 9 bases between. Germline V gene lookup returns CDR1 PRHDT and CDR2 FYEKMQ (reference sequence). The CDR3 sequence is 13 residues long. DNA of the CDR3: TGTGCCAGCATACCGGGGGTGAACACTGAAGCTTTCTTT. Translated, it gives CASIPGVNTEAFF.